This record covers a single T cell receptor (beta chain). Its antigen is as yet unknown. Use of 60 Vbeta and 13 Jbeta primers characterized the PCR. Sequenced by immunoSEQ multiplex PCR; TCRdb stores in-frame clones only, minus some. The sample has around 200,000 clones; around 67% are singletons. Germline CDR1 and CDR2: MDHEN and SYDVKM. This CDR3 is 21 amino acids long. V was clipped by 6 bases and J by 4 bases, with 37 bases between them. The data were taken from a study of cytomegalovirus exposure and HLA in healthy donors. Whole-study results and caveats: When a later analysis was performed, an Asian-associated ancestry cluster reportedly had fewer N-insertions than the roughly 700-donor mean.

The specimen sequenced was PBMCs. This rearrangement joins TRBV28 to TRBJ2-7, with D perhaps matching TRBD2 (5 bases). This receptor was identified in a woman in her 30s in good health and CMV-seropositive. CDR3 nucleotides: TGTGCCAGCAGCCAGCCCCCCTCGGGGTGGGGTACATTACCTGGCTCTTACGAGCAGTACTTC. Amino acid sequence: CASSQPPSGWGTLPGSYEQYF.